Sequencing of this T cell receptor beta chain was carried out in a study of blood T cell repertoires in COVID-19. Authors' data handling: Amplification with reference gene primers provided the estimates of nucleated cell counts. Generated by immunoSEQ multiplex PCR, the TCRdb table keeps only in-frame clones and is missing some. Clone size and the V and J calls come from that table; the DNA yielded D and trimming. The sample comprises 150,000 to 200,000 clones, roughly 84% of which are singletons, and about 9.1% rests with the top ten. CDR1 and CDR2 (germline): MGHRA, YSYEKL. The trim removed 1 base at V and 10 bases at J, leaving 6 bases unmatched. The CDR3 is made up of 13 amino acids.

This chain uses TRBV4-1 with TRBJ1-2; TRBD1 matches at 7 bases. The sequenced sample was peripheral blood. This clonotype was sampled from a woman of 80 years or more with acute or convalescent COVID-19. This chain's CDR3 is CASSQATGRNYTF. CDR3 coding DNA: TGCGCCAGCAGCCAAGCGACAGGGCGAAACTACACCTTC.